Listed below are T cell receptor beta chains from one sample, sequenced in a study of T cell responses to AZD1222 COVID-19 vaccine. Method: immunoSEQ multiplex PCR; TCRdb's copy keeps in-frame clones and lacks some. The sample lists roughly 99,000 clones, more than 75% occurring once. Sequences were derived from peripheral blood, sampled on day 0 of AZD1222 vaccination. The origin of the receptors is an adult in good health. Each CDR3 is given with its conserved first and last residue.

>TRBJ1-1|TRBV6-6|13
CASSPGLNTEAFF
>TRBJ1-1|TRBV2|14
CASSEARGSSEAFF
>TRBJ2-7|TRBV9|14
CASSVLQGEGEQYF
>TRBJ2-7|TRBV25-1|12
CASSVGVYEQYF
>TRBJ1-1|TRBV10-2|13
CASKKQANTEAFF
>TRBJ1-2|TRBV4-3|17
CASSQKVGTGTNYGYTF
>TRBJ2-3|TRBV5-1|16
CASSLAAGRLTDTQYF
>TRBJ1-2|TRBV3-1/TRBV3-2|13
CASSQGQGRGYTF
>TRBJ1-4|TRBV2|15
CASILGTEKNEKLFF
>TRBJ1-2|TRBV12-3/TRBV12-4|13
CASSLVPGNGYTF
>TRBJ2-2|TRBV29-1|15
CSVKDRTEATGELFF
>TRBJ2-7|TRBV9|15
CASSTGTGSPYEQYF
>TRBJ1-2|TRBV29-1|13
CSVGQGVIYGYTF
>TRBJ2-3|TRBV4-3|16
CASSQDLQRATDTQYF
>TRBJ1-1|TRBV29-1|10
CSGEPGQPIF
>TRBJ2-7|TRBV11-2|18
CASSLGLRWAGRTYEQYF
>TRBJ2-7|TRBV9|15
CASSATGTGVYEQYF
>TRBJ2-7|TRBV11-1|15
CASSLQPSGSYEQYF
>TRBJ2-4|TRBV3-1/TRBV3-2|21
CASSQDVLREGRLLAKNIQYF
>TRBJ2-7|TRBV7-8|19
CASSRAAAAGGTGIYEQYF
>TRBJ1-4|TRBV9|15
CASSVDGARNEKLFF
>TRBJ1-1|TRBV29-1|12
CSVEILPGTAFF
>TRBJ1-2|TRBV7-2|17
CASSQATGGRIGYGYTF
>TRBJ1-3|TRBV6-5|14
CASMERSSGNTIYF
>TRBJ1-1|TRBV11-2|13
CASSNQGNTEAFF
>TRBJ2-2|TRBV15|15
CATSREQSAAGELFF
>TRBJ1-5|TRBV6-2/TRBV6-3|18
CASSYSISGSYSNQPQHF
>TRBJ2-7|TRBV3-1/TRBV3-2|15
CASSQAPTGPYEQYF
>TRBJ2-7|TRBV12-3/TRBV12-4|11
CASSNQGDSYF
>TRBJ2-7|TRBV29-1|15
CSVEEGQGALYEQYF
>TRBJ2-2|TRBV6-2/TRBV6-3|18
CASSYSTSGQPNTGELFF
>TRBJ2-7|TRBV11-2|13
CASSGGAAYEQYF
>TRBJ2-7|TRBV27|12
CASLPLMDEQYF
>TRBJ1-1|TRBV5-5|13
CASSFGENTEAFF
>TRBJ2-7|TRBV13|14
CASSFGHGDFEQYF
>TRBJ1-5|TRBV6-2/TRBV6-3|15
CASSYATYSNQPQHF
>TRBJ1-6|TRBV27|17
CASSSFKESSYNSPLHF
>TRBJ1-2|TRBV29-1|13
CSVEVVGEYGYTF
>TRBJ1-1|TRBV6-6|15
CASSYSPQAGTEAFF
>TRBJ1-6|TRBV7-2|14
CASSPNEVNSPLHF
>TRBJ1-2|TRBV4-2|13
CASSLGQTYGYTF
>TRBJ1-4|TRBV28|13
CASRRGPNEKLFF
>TRBJ2-3|TRBV5-5|15
CASSRDRVKADTQYF
>TRBJ1-1|TRBV4-1|17
CASSQGTTGVMNTEAFF
>TRBJ2-5|TRBV5-6|14
CASSFQGSGETQYF
>TRBJ1-1|TRBV7-2|14
CASSLEQGITEAFF
>TRBJ1-4|TRBV19|14
CASRAGNSGEKLFF
>TRBJ1-5|TRBV30|14
CAWSQDRGLRPQHF
>TRBJ2-3|TRBV21-1|16
CASTKLAGAFTDTQYF
>TRBJ2-7|TRBV30|12
CAWSVRGYEQYF
>TRBJ2-7|TRBV6-2/TRBV6-3|11
CASSDSYEQYF
>TRBJ2-5|TRBV10-2|13
CASSGGDQETQYF
>TRBJ2-1|TRBV7-2|19
CASSPRGAPGRSSYNEQFF
>TRBJ2-4|TRBV6-5|12
CASSSPTGQGDF
>TRBJ1-4|TRBV4-1|15
CASSPNRDRSLGLFF
>TRBJ1-2|TRBV27|16
CASSLSYPRGAEGYTF
>TRBJ2-2|TRBV5-1|14
CASSPDPNTGELFF
>TRBJ1-2|TRBV4-1|16
CASSQDRGRANYGYTF
>TRBJ2-3|TRBV10-1|14
CASSDRGSTDTQYF
>TRBJ2-1|TRBV24-1|13
CATSESTGNEQFF